This T cell receptor beta chain was observed in a study of monozygotic twins with inflammatory bowel disease. TCRdb re-called the 5' RACE reads; every CDR3 protein appears as one record, without DNA. The sample holds fewer than 550,000 distinct CDR3 sequences. Germline V gene lookup returns CDR1 SGHRS and CDR2 YFSETQ. This CDR3 comprises 14 residues. The gene calls are TRBV5-1 and TRBJ2-7; no DNA is available, so the TRBD1 call from TCRdb remains unchecked. The clonotype was recovered from a human donor with ulcerative colitis or Crohn's disease, or a healthy co-twin of an affected twin (not recorded which). Sequenced material: blood. The CDR3 sequence is CASTPATGAYEQYF.